Listed here are 25 T cell receptor beta chains from one sample, sequenced in a study of beta chain features in type 1 diabetes. Expressed TCRB transcripts were sequenced because the entire RNA isolate underwent reverse transcription. Sequenced by immunoSEQ multiplex PCR; TCRdb stores in-frame clones only, minus some. The sample lists a few hundred thousand clones; approximately 15% were seen once. The sequenced sample consisted of naive CD4+ T cells from blood. Receptors originate from a woman aged 18-29 years in good health.

This clone was picked up one time. The J gene is TRBJ2-1, the V gene TRBV27; no clear D gene. Germline CDR1 MNHEY, CDR2 SMNVEV (reference sequence). CDR3 length: 11 residues. The V gene lost 7 bases and the J gene lost 3 bases, with 4 bases spanning the gap. CDR3 protein: CASTRYNEQFF. CDR3 in DNA: TGTGCCAGCACCCGCTACAATGAGCAGTTCTTC.

The chain joins TRBV7-2 to TRBJ2-1; 8 nucleotides line up with TRBD1. V was pared by 4 bases and J by 3 bases, with 2 bases of the junction left unmatched. This CDR3 is 14 amino acids long. The germline V gene has CDR1 SGHTA and CDR2 FQGNSA. CDR3 region: CASSSGQGYNEQFF. The CDR3 DNA reads as TGTGCCAGCAGCTCCGGACAGGGCTACAATGAGCAGTTCTTC. The full variable domain, completed using reference TRBV7-2 and TRBJ2-1, is GAGVSQSPSNKVTEKGKDVELRCDPISGHTALYWYRQSLGQGLEFLIYFQGNSAPDKSGLPSDRFSAERTGGSVSTLTIQRTQQEDSAVYLCASSSGQGYNEQFFGPGTRLTVL.

Only a few counts were recorded for this clone. The J gene is TRBJ2-7, the V gene TRBV27; 12 bases align to TRBD2. Trimming cost V 5 bases and J 6 bases; bases outside gene matches: 14. CDR1 is MNHEY, CDR2 SMNVEV, per germline (reference sequence). There are 17 residues in the CDR3. The CDR3 sequence is CASSPLSRLAGALEQYF. The CDR3 nucleotides read TGTGCCAGCAGTCCCCTCAGCCGACTAGCGGGAGCTCTCGAGCAGTACTTC.

The V and J genes are TRBV29-1 and TRBJ1-1, with 8 nucleotides matching TRBD1. Germline CDR1 and CDR2: SQVTM and ANQGSEA. J gave up 1 base and V 6 bases, and 10 bases lay outside the gene matches. The CDR3 extends over 15 amino acids. The CDR3 sequence is CSVGGQALPNTEAFF. For the CDR3, the DNA is TGCAGCGTGGGGGGACAGGCCTTACCGAACACTGAAGCTTTCTTT. The entire variable domain, with the rest obtained from reference TRBV29-1 and TRBJ1-1, is as follows: SAVISQKPSRDICQRGTSLTIQCQVDSQVTMMFWYRQQPGQSLTLIATANQGSEATYESGFVIDKFPISRPNLTFSTLTVSNMSPEDSSIYLCSVGGQALPNTEAFFGQGTRLTVV.

This clone came up a few times. The V call is TRBV7-2, the J call TRBJ1-2; D perhaps matches TRBD1 (5 bases). CDR3 length: 13 residues. V lost 0 bases to trimming and J lost 4 bases, with 6 bases between them. Germline V gene lookup returns CDR1 SGHTA and CDR2 FQGNSA. The CDR3 coding sequence is TGTGCCAGCAGCTTAGCCGGGGGCTATGGCTACACCTTC. Translated: CASSLAGGYGYTF.

V gene TRBV11-2 combines with J gene TRBJ2-3; TRBD1 matches at 8 bases. V lost 6 bases, J lost 1 base, and 3 bases stayed unmatched. There are 14 residues in the CDR3. Per germline, CDR1 SGHAT and CDR2 FQNNGV. The CDR3 region is CASSPGQGTDTQYF. CDR3 DNA sequence: TGTGCCAGCAGTCCGGGACAGGGCACAGATACGCAGTATTTT.

The V and J genes are TRBV5-4 and TRBJ1-3; the D gene is possibly TRBD1 (6 bases). Germline V CDR1 and CDR2: SGHNT, YYREEE (reference sequence). The CDR3 has 15 residues. Trimming removed 4 bases from V and 0 bases from J, with 11 bases in between. The CDR3, as DNA: TGTGCCAGCAGCGTTACAGGGAGCTCTGGAAACACCATATATTTT. Translating gives CASSVTGSSGNTIYF. Complete variable domain (other parts from reference TRBV5-4 and TRBJ1-3): ETGVTQSPTHLIKTRGQQVTLRCSSQSGHNTVSWYQQALGQGPQFIFQYYREEENGRGNFPPRFSGLQFPNYSSELNVNALELDDSALYLCASSVTGSSGNTIYFGEGSWLTVV.

The gene calls are TRBV9 and TRBJ2-1, with TRBD2 as a possible D gene (5 bases). Per the germline V gene, CDR1 is SGDLS and CDR2 is YYNGEE. This CDR3 region has 15 residues. The V end was cut by 6 bases, the J end by 10 bases, with 23 bases between. The CDR3 is CASNPTTGEIGEQFF. CDR3 nucleotide sequence: TGTGCCAGCAATCCAACCACCGGGGAAATAGGAGAGCAGTTCTTC.

This clone was picked up a small number of times. The chain recombines TRBV14 with TRBJ1-1; possible D gene TRBD1, 5 bases. Looked up from germline, CDR1 is SGHDN and CDR2 is FVKESK. CDR3 length: 12 residues. The germline V and J ends were trimmed by 3 bases and 4 bases, with 6 bases remaining between them. The CDR3: CASSQGGTEAFF. The CDR3 region has the DNA TGTGCCAGCAGCCAGGGGGGCACTGAAGCTTTCTTT.

CDR3 sequence: CASSLTSGSGEQFF. As DNA, the CDR3 is TGTGCCAGCAGCCTGACTAGCGGGAGTGGTGAGCAGTTCTTC. The V gene is TRBV7-2, the J gene TRBJ2-1, with 12 bases fitting TRBD2. This CDR3 has 14 amino acids. Germline lookup yields CDR1 SGHTA and CDR2 FQGNSA. The V segment lost 5 bases and the J segment 9 bases; nucleotides outside the gene matches: 5.

The V gene is TRBV25-1, the J gene TRBJ1-1; 9 bases align to TRBD1. V lost 8 bases, J lost 4 bases, and 11 bases stayed unmatched. From germline, CDR1 is MGHDK and CDR2 SYGVNS. The CDR3 has 15 residues. The DNA for the CDR3 is TGTGCCAGCGGACCCTCGGACAGGGGATCCACTGAAGCTTTCTTT. It is translated as CASGPSDRGSTEAFF.

V is TRBV15 and J is TRBJ2-3, with TRBD1 matching 9 bases. Germline V lookup: CDR1 LNHNV, CDR2 YYDKDF (reference sequence). J gave up 13 bases and V 5 bases, and 7 bases lay outside the gene matches. This CDR3 has 12 residues. The CDR3 loop is CATSPTGGMEYF. The DNA for the CDR3 is TGTGCCACCAGCCCGACAGGGGGTATGGAGTATTTT.

In this sample, this clone turned up a few times. V usage is TRBV30 and J usage is TRBJ1-5, with TRBD1 as a possible D gene (6 bases). The V end lost 6 bases, the J end lost 0 bases, and 12 bases lay between the germline ends. Germline CDR1 reads GTSNPN; CDR2 reads SVGIG (reference sequence). This CDR3 is built from 14 residues. CDR3 sequence: CACGQPNSNQPQHF. CDR3 DNA: TGTGCCTGCGGACAGCCCAATAGCAATCAGCCCCAGCATTTT.

The genes are TRBV6-5 and TRBJ1-1; TRBD1 agrees at 7 bases. The CDR3 extends over 15 amino acids. CDR1 and CDR2 from the germline V gene are MNHEY and SVGAGI. The V segment lost 6 bases and the J segment 1 base; nucleotides outside the gene matches: 8. CDR3 nucleotide sequence: TGTGCCAGCAGCGGACACAGGGGCAGGAACACTGAAGCTTTCTTT. Its protein product is CASSGHRGRNTEAFF.

This chain connects TRBV7-2 to TRBJ1-1, with unresolved D. V lost 4 bases, J lost 6 bases, and 15 bases lay in between. The CDR3 sequence is 14 residues long. Germline CDR1 is SGHTA and CDR2 is FQGNSA. The CDR3 sequence is CASSSQPQSSEAFF. CDR3 DNA: TGTGCCAGCAGCTCACAGCCGCAGTCCTCTGAAGCTTTCTTT.

V usage is TRBV2 and J usage is TRBJ2-5, with 8 nucleotides matching TRBD1. The length of the CDR3 is 15 residues. Germline lookup yields CDR1 SNHLY and CDR2 FYNNEI. Trimming at V came to 6 bases and at J to 1 base, leaving 7 bases not matched to a gene. The DNA for the CDR3 is TGTGCCAGCAGATTGACAGGGGCCGCCCAAGAGACCCAGTACTTC. Its protein is CASRLTGAAQETQYF. Full variable domain (missing parts from reference TRBV2 and TRBJ2-5): EPEVTQTPSHQVTQMGQEVILRCVPISNHLYFYWYRQILGQKVEFLVSFYNNEISEKSEIFDDQFSVERPDGSNFTLKIRSTKLEDSAMYFCASRLTGAAQETQYFGPGTRLLVL.

The rearrangement joins TRBV30 to TRBJ2-1, with 13 bases identical to TRBD2. J lost 7 bases, V lost 3 bases, and 12 bases had no gene match. This CDR3 region has 17 residues. Germline loops: CDR1 GTSNPN, CDR2 SVGIG (reference sequence). The CDR3 DNA reads as TGTGCCTGGAGCGCTTCCGGACTAGCGGGAGTAATAAATGAGCAGTTCTTC. It codes for CAWSASGLAGVINEQFF. Together with reference TRBV30 and TRBJ2-1, the CDR3 gives the full variable domain: SQTIHQWPATLVQPVGSPLSLECTVEGTSNPNLYWYRQAAGRGLQLLFYSVGIGQISSEVPQNLSASRPQDRQFILSSKKLLLSDSGFYLCAWSASGLAGVINEQFFGPGTRLTVL.

This chain's CDR3 is CATSRDRVVEKLFF. CDR3 sequence (DNA): TGTGCCACCAGCAGGGACAGGGTCGTTGAAAAACTGTTTTTT. The chain joins TRBV15 to TRBJ1-4, with 8 bases fitting TRBD1. The germline CDR1 and CDR2 sequences are LNHNV and YYDKDF (reference sequence). The CDR3 has 14 residues. With V trimmed by 3 bases and J by 7 bases, 4 bases remained unmatched.

This clone was seen more than once but under ten times. This rearrangement joins TRBV28 to TRBJ2-7; TRBD2 might be the D (6 bases). The CDR3 extends over 15 amino acids. Trimming removed 5 bases from V and 2 bases from J, with 16 bases in between. Germline V CDR1 and CDR2: MDHEN, SYDVKM. CDR3 sequence: CASSTRRDRTYEQYF. The CDR3 region has the DNA TGTGCCAGCAGTACGCGGCGGGACCGTACCTACGAGCAGTACTTC.

This clone was counted only a few times. V and J are TRBV29-1 and TRBJ2-7, with 10 bases fitting TRBD2. CDR1 and CDR2 (germline): SQVTM, ANQGSEA. V was clipped by 7 bases and J by 3 bases; unmatched bases: 9. The CDR3 is 14 residues long. CDR3 coding DNA: TGCAGCGCTGTCTTGGCTAGCGGGGGCTACGAGCAGTACTTC. This encodes CSAVLASGGYEQYF.

This clone appeared many times. The chain combines TRBV15 with TRBJ1-5; D ambiguous. V was cut by 0 bases and J by 8 bases, with 5 bases left in between. This CDR3 is 12 amino acids long. Looked up from germline, CDR1 is LNHNV and CDR2 is YYDKDF (reference sequence). Here the CDR3 reads CATSRDLKPQHF. The CDR3 region has the DNA TGTGCCACCAGCAGAGATTTAAAGCCCCAGCATTTT.

The CDR3 loop is CASSEKTSGRVYNEQFF. The CDR3 coding sequence is TGTGCCAGCAGTGAAAAAACTAGCGGGAGGGTTTACAATGAGCAGTTCTTC. V and J are TRBV6-1 and TRBJ2-1; TRBD2 matches at 13 bases. V shed 2 bases, J shed 4 bases, and the junction held 5 bases outside the gene matches. This CDR3 has 17 residues. CDR1 and CDR2 (germline): MNHNS, SASEGT.

This clone was detected a few times. The chain uses TRBV6-5 and TRBJ1-2; TRBD1 matches 8 bases. Germline V gene sequence: CDR1 MNHEY, CDR2 SVGAGI. V lost 2 bases to trimming and J lost 4 bases; unmatched junction nucleotides: 3. This CDR3 has 14 residues. The CDR3 reads CASSYRDRIYGYTF. The CDR3 nucleotides are TGTGCCAGCAGTTACCGGGACAGGATCTATGGCTACACCTTC.

This clone was picked up a small number of times. The V call is TRBV30, the J call TRBJ2-7; TRBD2 aligns across 9 bases. J lost 5 bases, V lost 1 base, and 12 bases had no gene match. The CDR3 has 16 residues. Germline V gene data show CDR1 as GTSNPN and CDR2 as SVGIG (reference sequence). The CDR3 DNA sequence: TGTGCCTGGAGTGGGGGCAGCGGGAGGCTAAGGGACGAGCAGTACTTC. Translated: CAWSGGSGRLRDEQYF.

This clone occurred a few times. The rearrangement links TRBV30 to TRBJ1-2, with unresolved D. The CDR3 length is 13 residues. Trimming took 3 bases from V and 5 from J, leaving 13 bases between them. Germline V lookup: CDR1 GTSNPN, CDR2 SVGIG (reference sequence). CDR3 bases: TGTGCCTGGAGCATTAACCGGGGTTATGGCTACACCTTC. It translates to CAWSINRGYGYTF.